A selection of T cell receptor beta chains follows, all from one sample in a study of T cell repertoires and Cas9 in healthy adults. Clones were read by immunoSEQ multiplex PCR, and TCRdb kept only the in-frame ones, dropping some. The sample lists tens of thousands of clones; 80% to 95% were seen once. Sequenced: CD4+ effector T cells (CD127+, CD25-, CD137-, CD154-) from PBMCs; culture status not recorded. These TCRs come from a human donor in good health. The CDR3 runs from the conserved cysteine through the conserved F or W. The listing skips clone size in some rows; elsewhere it reads once, few, many or a size class.

abundance	v_gene	j_gene	CDR3aa
NA	TRBV2	TRBJ2-3	CASSKGLGQTDTQYF
NA	TRBV29-1	TRBJ2-2	CSAAGDLNTGELFF
NA	TRBV6-5	TRBJ2-6	CASTLDQAGANVLTF
NA	TRBV11-2	TRBJ2-1	CASSIVVDRGRKNEQFF
NA	TRBV7-9	TRBJ1-1	CASSFFGAENTEAFF
NA	TRBV4-1	TRBJ2-2	CASSRWGTGVRPVNTGELFF
NA	TRBV7-2	TRBJ2-3	CASSDGLTSTDTQYF
NA	TRBV19	NA	CASSPTGNTIYF
NA	TRBV30	TRBJ1-1	CAWRTGDTEAFF
NA	TRBV30	TRBJ2-5	CAGLTSGQETQYF
NA	TRBV9	TRBJ2-2	CASSVEAGRTGELFF
NA	TRBV6-6	TRBJ2-7	CASRVTGNYEQYF
NA	TRBV5-1	TRBJ1-2	CASSSGTPSVVYGYTF
NA	TRBV7-2	TRBJ1-5	CASSLAGDQPQHF
NA	TRBV28	TRBJ1-1	CASRTGGPNTEAFF
NA	TRBV5-8	TRBJ2-5	CASSLGTGNEETQYF
NA	TRBV6-5	TRBJ1-2	CASSRREGARYGYTF
NA	TRBV19	TRBJ2-1	CASSIDPSGGSSYNEQFF
NA	TRBV6-4	TRBJ2-2	CASSPYQAGGRTGELFF
NA	TRBV25-1	TRBJ2-5	CASSDLPGRRVGETQYF
NA	TRBV9	TRBJ1-1	CASSVEWGPIAEAFF
NA	TRBV6-5	TRBJ2-1	CASSYIAGSRGEQFF
NA	TRBV18	TRBJ1-2	CASSLGQRKGWEGYTF
NA	TRBV7-2	TRBJ1-1	CASSLVGNRDEAFF
NA	TRBV5-1	TRBJ2-2	CASSGLIRAGELFF
NA	TRBV19	TRBJ1-1	CASSIAERAPNTEAFF
NA	TRBV18	TRBJ2-1	CASSPRMLDSYNEQFF
NA	TRBV5-1	TRBJ1-4	CASSLGANEKLFF
few	TRBV5-8	TRBJ2-2	CASSEFGQGRTGELFF
NA	TRBV11-3	TRBJ2-7	CASSLDRIGTEESESYEQYF
NA	TRBV9	TRBJ2-3	CASSTRTLFSADTQYF
NA	TRBV19	TRBJ1-5	CASNFPQARNQPQHF
NA	TRBV6-5	TRBJ1-2	CASSYGGSYGYTF
NA	TRBV7-2	TRBJ2-2	CASSPAGVSTGELFF
NA	TRBV25-1	TRBJ1-2	CASSEFSRTYGYTF
NA	TRBV7-8	TRBJ1-5	CASSLVREHQPQHF
NA	TRBV7-8	TRBJ1-5	CASSLESKPQHF
NA	TRBV9	TRBJ1-2	CASSVGAAVRGQDYTF
NA	TRBV11-2	TRBJ2-2	CASSTGTSGTGELFF
NA	TRBV4-2	TRBJ2-5	CASSQDRGGRALETQYF
NA	TRBV9	TRBJ2-5	CASSVAGQGGETQYF
few	TRBV23-1	TRBJ2-3	CASSPGLSTDTQYF
NA	TRBV29-1	TRBJ2-3	CSPKTGVGTDTQYF
NA	TRBV5-1	TRBJ2-3	CASRPLAGRSTDTQYF
NA	TRBV7-8	TRBJ1-3	CASSPLGAGNTIYF
NA	TRBV7-9	TRBJ1-5	CASSPGSIGQPQHF
NA	TRBV5-8	TRBJ2-1	CASSLGGGTSGANEQFF
NA	TRBV6-5	TRBJ1-3	CASSYAFAGGGHTIYF
few	TRBV11-3	TRBJ2-2	CASSLGGAAAGELFF
NA	TRBV7-8	TRBJ1-6	CASSSVGNRGRSPLHF
NA	TRBV7-2	TRBJ2-5	CASSLGGESQETQYF
NA	TRBV11-3	TRBJ2-3	CASSGRGGGGTDTQYF
once	TRBV6-1	TRBJ1-6	CASSDRWYNSPLHF
NA	TRBV27	TRBJ1-5	CASSLTRASNQPQHF
NA	TRBV27	TRBJ1-2	CASSLSGTGDYGYTF
NA	TRBV7-2	TRBJ2-3	CASSLDPGVSQYF
NA	TRBV27	TRBJ2-3	CASRLGLAGATDTQYF
once	TRBV14	TRBJ1-6	CASSLASNSPLHF
NA	TRBV7-2	TRBJ1-1	CASSFSGNTEAFF